The 8 T cell receptor beta chains given below trace back to one sample, sequenced in a study of T cell repertoires in cytomegalovirus infection. One entry per CDR3 protein results from TCRdb running MiXCR on the reads. Of 110,000 or so distinct CDR3 sequences listed, about 33% were seen once; the top ten hold 41%. The antigens for these receptors are not known. Here the sequenced sample was CD8+ T cells from cultured PBMCs, taken from culture after CMV antigen stimulation. These receptors all stem from a human donor in good health (CMV status not recorded). Some clones in this sample may be carry-over from other donors' samples.

This clonotype appeared a few times. V usage is TRBV7-9 and J usage is TRBJ2-3, with D unclear. V was clipped by 3 bases and J by 0 bases, with 7 bases between them. Germline V gene sequence: CDR1 SEHNR, CDR2 FQNEAQ (reference sequence). The CDR3 totals 14 residues. The CDR3 reads CASSFTISTDTQYF. CDR3 DNA: TGTGCCAGCAGCTTCACCATCAGCACAGATACGCAGTATTTT.

The chain couples TRBV7-6 to TRBJ2-7; D call uncertain. From germline, CDR1 is SGHVS and CDR2 FNYEAQ. V dropped 5 bases and J dropped 2 bases, with 16 bases sitting between them. The CDR3 spans 15 residues. CDR3 nucleotides: TGTGCCAGCAGCCCAGAGCTCGTAGACACCTACGAGCAGTACTTC. The encoded protein is CASSPELVDTYEQYF.

The J gene is TRBJ1-5, the V gene TRBV6-2 or TRBV6-3; 8 bases agree with TRBD1. This CDR3 region has 15 residues. The V and J ends lost 4 bases and 1 base, in that order; junction bases with no gene match: 3. CDR1 is MNHEY and CDR2 is SVGEGT in the germline V gene. CDR3 sequence reads: CASSWTGYSNQPQHF. The CDR3 DNA reads as TGTGCCAGCAGTTGGACAGGGTACAGCAATCAGCCCCAGCATTTT.

V usage is TRBV12-3 or TRBV12-4 and J usage is TRBJ2-3; the D gene is possibly TRBD1 (5 bases). V was trimmed by 8 bases and J by 2 bases, leaving 14 bases between them. The CDR3 totals 14 residues. The CDR3 nucleotides are TGTGCCAGCGAAAACCAGGGCACCACAGATACGCAGTATTTT. Its protein is CASENQGTTDTQYF.

This clonotype was seen repeatedly, ten times or more. The V and J genes are TRBV7-2 and TRBJ2-1, with TRBD2 matching over 7 bases. V lost 4 bases, J lost 8 bases, and 14 bases stayed unmatched. There are 16 residues in the CDR3. Germline V gene sequence: CDR1 SGHTA, CDR2 FQGNSA. CDR3 sequence: CASSSLAVKVNDEQFF. DNA for the CDR3: TGTGCCAGCAGCTCCCTAGCGGTTAAAGTGAACGATGAGCAGTTCTTC.

This clonotype was observed a handful of times. This chain connects TRBV27 to TRBJ2-1, with no clear D. V was cut by 2 bases and J by 6 bases, with 8 bases left in between. This CDR3 contains 13 residues. The V gene's germline CDR1 is MNHEY and CDR2 SMNVEV (reference sequence). CDR3 coding DNA: TGTGCCAGCAGTTTAGATGGCGGCAATGAGCAGTTCTTC. It encodes CASSLDGGNEQFF.

This chain joins TRBV20-1 and TRBJ2-1; 7 bases line up with TRBD2. The V and J ends lost 0 bases and 1 base, in that order; junction bases with no gene match: 6. The germline V gene has CDR1 DFQATT and CDR2 SNEGSKA (reference sequence). This CDR3 is built from 16 residues. The CDR3: CSARDYGRTSYNEQFF. DNA for the CDR3: TGCAGTGCTAGAGATTACGGGAGGACGTCCTACAATGAGCAGTTCTTC.

This clonotype was recorded many times. J is TRBJ2-3 and V is TRBV6-1; TRBD2 matches 8 bases. Germline trimming cut 2 bases from V and 0 bases from J; bases unmatched to any gene: 1. CDR1 MNHNS and CDR2 SASEGT come from the germline V gene. The CDR3 sequence is 15 residues long. The DNA for the CDR3 is TGTGCCAGCAGTGAACAGCGGGGGAGCACAGATACGCAGTATTTT. Its translation is CASSEQRGSTDTQYF.